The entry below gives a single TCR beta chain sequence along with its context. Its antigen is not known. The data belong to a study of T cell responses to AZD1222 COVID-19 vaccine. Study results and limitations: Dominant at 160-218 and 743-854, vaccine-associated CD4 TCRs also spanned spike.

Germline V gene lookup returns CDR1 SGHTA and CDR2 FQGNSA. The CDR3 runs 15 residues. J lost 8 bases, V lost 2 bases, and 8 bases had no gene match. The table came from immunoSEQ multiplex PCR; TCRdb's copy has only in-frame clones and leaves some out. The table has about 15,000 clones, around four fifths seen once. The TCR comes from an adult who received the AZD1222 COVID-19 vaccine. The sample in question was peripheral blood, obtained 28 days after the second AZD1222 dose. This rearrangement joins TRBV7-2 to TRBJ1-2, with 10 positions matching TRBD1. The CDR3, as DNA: TGTGCCAGCAGCTTATCAGGGACAGGGGCTGGGGGCTACACCTTC. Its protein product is CASSLSGTGAGGYTF.